This T cell receptor beta chain emerged from a study of blood T cells in healthy people across ages. This CDR3 has 12 amino acids. Deletions cut 8 bases from V and 0 bases from J, with 10 bases between. Germline CDR1 reads SQVTM; CDR2 reads ANQGSEA. Using a J-beta primer mix together with a sample-barcoded 5' primer, a second PCR was run for roughly 7 to 11 cycles. TCRdb re-derived calls from the 5' RACE reads in MiXCR, one entry per CDR3 protein. This table holds 1.5 million to 2 million distinct CDR3 sequences, roughly 30% found once. To note about this clonotype: Its antigen is currently unknown.

Study findings and constraints: Whereas aged donors had fewer naive CD4+ cells, long-lived donors had more of them and higher diversity.

The chain carries TRBV29-1 and TRBJ1-1; no firm D call. The TCR was taken from a woman aged 25 to 45 in good health. The sequenced sample was blood. CDR3 bases: TGCAGCCCGAGGACTTTGAACACTGAAGCTTTCTTT. It encodes CSPRTLNTEAFF.